The 4 T cell receptor beta chains below all came from one sample that was sequenced in a study of blood T cell repertoires in COVID-19. The method was immunoSEQ multiplex PCR; TCRdb's version includes in-frame clones alone and lacks a portion of them. In the table there are 45,000 to 50,000 clones, 80% to 90% of which are singletons. Sequencing was done on a sample of peripheral blood. Receptors originate from a man aged 50-59 years with acute or convalescent COVID-19.

The chain carries TRBV19 and TRBJ1-5; 7 positions match TRBD1. V trimming: 11 bases; J trimming: 1 base; junction bases outside the gene matches: 5. This CDR3 is built from 13 residues. Germline V CDR1 and CDR2: LNHDA, SQIVND (reference sequence). The CDR3 coding sequence is TGTGCCGTCAGCAGGGGGAGCAATCAGCCCCAGCATTTT. This codes for CAVSRGSNQPQHF.

The chain is built from TRBV19 and TRBJ1-5; a possible D gene is TRBD1 (5 bases). CDR3 length: 13 residues. Germline CDR1 reads LNHDA; CDR2 reads SQIVND (reference sequence). The V gene lost 5 bases and the J gene lost 7 bases, with 12 bases spanning the gap. CDR3 coding DNA: TGTGCCAGTAGTCCCCAGGGCCGGCAGCCCCAGCATTTT. Its translation is CASSPQGRQPQHF.

The chain uses TRBV5-5 and TRBJ2-1; D perhaps matches TRBD2 (5 bases). This CDR3 comprises 13 residues. Deletions cut 6 bases from V and 3 bases from J, with 10 bases between. Germline V CDR1 and CDR2: SGHKS, YYEKEE (reference sequence). In DNA form, the CDR3 reads TGTGCCAGCACTGTGGACTTCTACAATGAGCAGTTCTTC. Translated, it gives CASTVDFYNEQFF. Complete variable domain (other parts from reference TRBV5-5 and TRBJ2-1): DAGVTQSPTHLIKTRGQQVTLRCSPISGHKSVSWYQQVLGQGPQFIFQYYEKEERGRGNFPDRFSARQFPNYSSELNVNALLLGDSALYLCASTVDFYNEQFFGPGTRLTVL.

The V call is TRBV5-1, the J call TRBJ1-2, with 9 bases matching TRBD1. The CDR3 has 14 amino acids. Germline-derived CDR1 and CDR2 are SGHRS and YFSETQ. With V trimmed by 3 bases and J by 4 bases, 4 bases remained unmatched. CDR3 sequence (DNA): TGCGCCAGCAGCTGGACAGGGGAGGGCTATGGCTACACCTTC. Translated, it gives CASSWTGEGYGYTF.